This TCR beta chain was captured by sequencing in a study of T cells after yellow fever vaccination. TCR cDNA, made by 5'RACE template switching, carried an added universal primer site and UMIs. MiXCR was run by TCRdb on the 5' RACE reads, yielding one entry per CDR3 protein. The sample has about 300,000 distinct CDR3 sequences; 7.5% to 9% are singletons. This clonotype was observed at least ten times. Its antigen is not known. The germline V and J ends were trimmed by 1 base and 3 bases, with 19 bases remaining between them. Germline lookup yields CDR1 SGHVS and CDR2 FNYEAQ. This CDR3 comprises 17 residues. Whole-study results and caveats: Although most clonotypes did not, a small share appeared in both CD4 and CD8 compartments. Booster samples showed a return of most primary-vaccination clones (under 98% CD4, roughly 85% CD8).

This clonotype was obtained from a man between 18 and 29 years old who received the YFV17D yellow fever vaccine. Sequencing used CD4+ T cells sorted from PBMCs, obtained 5 days after the yellow fever booster vaccination. The chain has TRBV7-6 and TRBJ2-7; unclear D gene. The CDR3 DNA follows: TGTGCCAGCAGCTTAGGTCCACTCAGCCTCAACTACTACGAGCAGTACTTC. Encoded protein: CASSLGPLSLNYYEQYF. Full variable domain (remainder filled in from reference TRBV7-6 and TRBJ2-7): GAGVSQSPRYKVTKRGQDVALRCDPISGHVSLYWYRQALGQGPEFLTYFNYEAQQDKSGLPNDRFSAERPEGSISTLTIQRTEQRDSAMYRCASSLGPLSLNYYEQYFGPGTRLTVT.